The 20 T cell receptor beta chains below were found in one sample sequenced in a study of low-dose radiotherapy and immunotherapy resistance in tumors (dated by TCRdb to between 2022 and 2023). First-strand cDNA was synthesized using Superscript III and a set of TRAV- and TRBV-specific primers, so that both TCRalpha and TCRbeta chains were covered. TCRs were amplified for 20 PCR cycles with Phusion, using a constant-region primer paired with the adapter attached to the V primers. TCRdb's own reprocessing of the public reads used fastp at Q25 and MiXCR and kept productive beta chains. Here each entry gathers all rows of one CDR3 protein and keeps the most common genes and DNA. This sample gives about 12,000 distinct CDR3 sequences in total; approximately 73% of them show up just once. The ten largest clones take up 3.4% of the sample. The receptors here all came from a human donor with advanced metastatic prostate, ovarian, gallbladder or colorectal cancer (not recorded which). This table probably holds off-target reads from a library built for another chain.

The sample holds a few counts of this clonotype. V usage is TRBV7-8 and J usage is TRBJ2-7, with 11 bases lining up with TRBD2. The V and J ends lost 5 bases and 0 bases, in that order; junction bases with no gene match: 9. CDR1 is SGHVS, CDR2 FQNEAQ, per germline. CDR3 length equals 17 residues. In DNA form, the CDR3 reads TGTGCCAGCAGCATCGGGATAGGACTAGCGGGCTCCTACGAGCAGTACTTC. Translating gives CASSIGIGLAGSYEQYF.

The V gene is TRBV12-3 or TRBV12-4, the J gene TRBJ2-3; 7 bases fit TRBD2. This CDR3 contains 13 residues. The trim removed 11 bases at V and 2 bases at J, leaving 7 bases unmatched. The CDR3 bases are TGTGCCGGGGCGAGCGGGATCACAGATACGCAGTATTTT. Residues: CAGASGITDTQYF.

In this sample, this clonotype turned up a few times. The rearrangement links TRBV3-1 to TRBJ2-7; 11 bases map to TRBD2. Germline V gives CDR1 LGHDT, CDR2 YNNKEL (reference sequence). This CDR3 contains 17 residues. The ends lost 1 base at V and 2 bases at J; junction bases unmatched: 7. This CDR3 is CASSQAFGLAGAYEQYF. In DNA form, the CDR3 reads TGTGCCAGCAGCCAAGCTTTCGGACTAGCGGGTGCCTACGAGCAGTACTTC.

J is TRBJ2-5 and V is TRBV18; 8 bases align to TRBD1. The J segment lost 4 bases and the V segment lost 3 bases, leaving 7 bases of the junction unmatched. Germline CDR1 reads KGHSH; CDR2 reads LQKENI. This CDR3 region has 15 residues. DNA for the CDR3: TGTGCCAGCTCACCCAGGACAGGGAAGACAGAGACCCAGTACTTC. Residues: CASSPRTGKTETQYF. The complete variable domain, with remaining parts taken from reference TRBV18 and TRBJ2-5, reads NAGVMQNPRHLVRRRGQEARLRCSPMKGHSHVYWYRQLPEEGLKFMVYLQKENIIDESGMPKERFSAEFPKEGPSILRIQQVVRGDSAAYFCASSPRTGKTETQYFGPGTRLLVL.

J is TRBJ2-5 and V is TRBV29-1; D is unclear. CDR3 length equals 11 residues. The germline V and J ends were trimmed by 3 bases and 7 bases, with 9 bases remaining between them. Per germline, CDR1 SQVTM and CDR2 ANQGSEA. CDR3 in DNA: TGCAGCGTTGATGCTTTCGGGACCCAGTACTTC. It translates to CSVDAFGTQYF.

V and J are TRBV7-2 and TRBJ2-7; TRBD1 might be the D (5 bases). V was clipped by 4 bases and J by 4 bases, with 23 bases between them. Germline V gives CDR1 SGHTA, CDR2 FQGNSA. The CDR3 totals 17 residues. The CDR3 region is CASSSPTQQGFRYEQYF. CDR3 sequence (DNA): TGTGCCAGCAGCTCTCCCACGCAGCAGGGCTTTAGGTACGAGCAGTACTTC. Complete variable domain (other parts from reference TRBV7-2 and TRBJ2-7): GAGVSQSPSNKVTEKGKDVELRCDPISGHTALYWYRQSLGQGLEFLIYFQGNSAPDKSGLPSDRFSAERTGGSVSTLTIQRTQQEDSAVYLCASSSPTQQGFRYEQYFGPGTRLTVT.

The count of this clonotype is one. This sequence joins TRBV19 and TRBJ2-1, with D possibly matching TRBD2 (5 bases). CDR1 and CDR2 from the germline V gene are LNHDA and SQIVND (reference sequence). The germline V and J ends were trimmed by 1 base and 0 bases, with 7 bases remaining between them. The CDR3 is 15 residues long. The CDR3 spells CASSIAGTSYNEQFF. Written as DNA, the CDR3 is TGTGCCAGTAGTATAGCGGGAACCTCCTACAATGAGCAGTTCTTC.

The chain couples TRBV12-3 or TRBV12-4 to TRBJ2-1; D gene ambiguous. The CDR3 is 15 residues long. Trimming removed 2 bases at V and 4 bases at J, with 12 bases between. The CDR3 spells CASSLLGKQYNEQFF. The CDR3 DNA reads TGTGCCAGCAGTTTATTAGGAAAGCAGTACAATGAGCAGTTCTTC.

This clonotype was seen more than once but under ten times. This sequence joins TRBV5-4 and TRBJ2-1; the D gene is possibly TRBD2 (6 bases). Trimming shortened V by 4 bases and J by 4 bases, and 18 bases separated the two germline ends. The V gene's germline CDR1 is SGHNT and CDR2 YYREEE (reference sequence). This CDR3 has 16 residues. The CDR3 loop is CASSPASEPKYNEQFF. The DNA of the CDR3 is TGTGCCAGCAGCCCTGCTAGCGAGCCTAAATACAATGAGCAGTTCTTC.

V is TRBV19 and J is TRBJ2-5; D is possibly TRBD1 or TRBD2 (6 bases each). The CDR3 runs 15 residues. Trimming removed 4 bases at V and 5 bases at J, with 17 bases between. Germline V gene data show CDR1 as LNHDA and CDR2 as SQIVND (reference sequence). The CDR3 sequence is CASSTTGLGGETQYF. The CDR3 coding sequence is TGTGCCAGTAGTACGACGGGATTGGGGGGCGAGACCCAGTACTTC.

This clonotype was detected only a few times. This rearrangement joins TRBV7-8 to TRBJ2-5, with TRBD2 matching over 7 bases. CDR1 is SGHVS and CDR2 is FQNEAQ in the germline V gene. With 5 bases clipped from V and 7 bases from J, the junction kept 7 bases outside the gene matches. CDR3 length: 13 residues. CDR3 protein: CASSLGGEGTQYF. The CDR3 DNA reads TGTGCCAGCAGCCTCGGAGGGGAGGGGACCCAGTACTTC.

The chain couples TRBV20-1 to TRBJ1-1; tentative D call: TRBD1 (6 bases). The CDR3 has 15 amino acids. Trimming shortened V by 3 bases and J by 1 base, and 15 bases separated the two germline ends. Germline lookup yields CDR1 DFQATT and CDR2 SNEGSKA (reference sequence). CDR3 DNA sequence: TGCAGTGCTAGCGGCTCCCGGGGGCCGAACACTGAAGCTTTCTTT. It codes for CSASGSRGPNTEAFF.

The CDR3 sequence is CASSLVGAAYEQYF. As DNA, the CDR3 is TGTGCCAGCAGTTTAGTAGGGGCCGCCTACGAGCAGTACTTC. The V and J genes are TRBV28 and TRBJ2-7; D may be TRBD1 (5 bases). V lost 2 bases and J lost 2, with 10 bases in between. CDR1 and CDR2 from the germline V gene are MDHEN and SYDVKM. The CDR3 length is 14 residues.

The genes are TRBV5-4 and TRBJ2-2, with D possibly being TRBD1 (5 bases). The CDR3 is 15 residues long. Trimming removed 0 bases at V and 1 base at J, with 7 bases between. The germline gives CDR1 SGHNT, CDR2 YYREEE (reference sequence). The CDR3 spells CASSLVDRNTGELFF. The CDR3, as DNA: TGTGCCAGCAGCTTGGTAGACAGGAACACCGGGGAGCTGTTTTTT.

The chain uses TRBV6-1 and TRBJ1-1, with TRBD1 as a possible D gene (6 bases). Trimming removed 7 bases at V and 2 bases at J, with 11 bases between. The CDR3 totals 13 residues. Germline values: CDR1 MNHNS, CDR2 SASEGT. The CDR3 coding sequence is TGTGCCAGCACGTGGACAGTCAACACTGAAGCTTTCTTT. Protein sequence: CASTWTVNTEAFF.

CDR3 residues: CASSPGVRAYEQYF. As DNA, the CDR3 is TGCGCCAGCAGCCCTGGGGTTCGGGCCTACGAGCAGTACTTC. V and J are TRBV4-3 and TRBJ2-7; D is uncertain. The CDR3 covers 14 residues. In germline, CDR1 is LGHNA, CDR2 YSLEER. With 4 bases removed from V and 2 bases from J, the gap between germline ends came to 12 bases.

The V gene is TRBV28, the J gene TRBJ1-2; 10 bases agree with TRBD1. Germline CDR1 MDHEN, CDR2 SYDVKM. The CDR3 totals 15 residues. Trimming at V came to 2 bases and at J to 6 bases, leaving 6 bases not matched to a gene. Here the CDR3 DNA reads TGTGCCAGCAGTTTAGGCTCGGGACAGGGGCATGGCTACACCTTC. Protein product: CASSLGSGQGHGYTF.

This clonotype was found once. This sequence joins TRBV6-2 or TRBV6-3 and TRBJ2-2; 7 bases match TRBD1. V lost 8 bases and J lost 4; bases outside the gene matches: 13. The germline V gene has CDR1 MNHEY and CDR2 SVGEGT. This CDR3 is 16 amino acids long. The CDR3 region has the DNA TGTGCCAGCCAGGCGAGAGGGGGCGAGACCACCGGGGAGCTGTTTTTT. Translation: CASQARGGETTGELFF.

This chain uses TRBV13 with TRBJ2-1; 8 positions agree with TRBD1. Germline-derived CDR1 and CDR2 are PRHDT and FYEKMQ (reference sequence). With V trimmed by 3 bases and J by 0 bases, 10 bases remained unmatched. CDR3 length: 18 amino acids. This CDR3 reads CASSLTGDSLTSYNEQFF. The DNA for the CDR3 is TGTGCCAGCAGCTTGACAGGGGACTCTTTAACCTCCTACAATGAGCAGTTCTTC.

This clonotype turned up a few times. The chain joins TRBV12-3 or TRBV12-4 to TRBJ1-5; TRBD1 matches 7 bases. The CDR3 consists of 11 residues. Trimming at V came to 6 bases and at J to 10 bases, leaving 3 bases not matched to a gene. CDR3 sequence reads: CASRRQGPQHF. Here the CDR3 DNA reads TGTGCCAGCAGACGACAGGGACCCCAGCATTTT.